These 26 T cell receptor beta chains share one sample of origin, sequenced in a study of cytomegalovirus exposure and HLA in healthy donors. PCR employed 60 Vbeta and 13 Jbeta primers. Libraries were prepared by immunoSEQ multiplex PCR; TCRdb keeps only in-frame clonotypes and omits some of them. Its listing shows 50,000 or so clones. Sequenced material: PBMCs. These receptors all come from a man aged 50 or older in good health and CMV-seropositive.

This chain connects TRBV4-1 to TRBJ1-5; no definite D call. The CDR3 totals 15 residues. V shed 3 bases and J shed 0 bases, with 9 bases lying between them. Germline CDR1 reads MGHRA; CDR2 reads YSYEKL. This chain's CDR3 is CASSHLGLSNQPQHF. The CDR3 DNA reads as TGCGCCAGCAGCCACCTCGGACTTAGCAATCAGCCCCAGCATTTT.

The V gene is TRBV10-3, the J gene TRBJ1-3; 8 bases are shared with TRBD1. The CDR3 totals 18 residues. J lost 0 bases, V lost 3 bases, and 10 bases had no gene match. Germline CDR1 ENHRY, CDR2 SYGVKD. In DNA form, the CDR3 reads TGTGCCATCAGTGAAGGCCCCGGACAGGGTAGCTCTGGAAACACCATATATTTT. Protein product: CAISEGPGQGSSGNTIYF.

The chain employs TRBV4-3 and TRBJ2-1; 9 nucleotides align to TRBD2. The CDR3 is 16 amino acids. After removal of 0 bases from V and 4 bases from J, the junction contained 4 bases not matched to a gene. CDR1 is LGHNA and CDR2 is YSLEER in the germline V gene. The CDR3 reads CASSQDKGLAYNEQFF. DNA of the CDR3: TGCGCCAGCAGCCAAGATAAGGGACTAGCTTACAATGAGCAGTTCTTC.

The chain is built from TRBV5-6 and TRBJ1-2; D call uncertain. This CDR3 contains 14 residues. Trimming removed 2 bases from V and 6 bases from J, with 14 bases in between. Germline loops: CDR1 SGHDT, CDR2 YYEEEE. The DNA for the CDR3 is TGTGCCAGCAGCTTCGATCGGGTTGGAAATGGCTACACCTTC. Translating it yields CASSFDRVGNGYTF.

The chain carries TRBV6-5 and TRBJ2-1; TRBD2 agrees at 14 bases. With V trimmed by 2 bases and J by 6 bases, 3 bases remained unmatched. Germline-derived CDR1 and CDR2 are MNHEY and SVGAGI. The CDR3 is made up of 16 amino acids. DNA of the CDR3: TGTGCCAGCAGTTACCTCGGGACTAGCGGGAGCAATGAGCAGTTCTTC. This encodes CASSYLGTSGSNEQFF.

This clone registers medium-sized by frequency. The chain couples TRBV7-9 to TRBJ1-1, with D possibly being TRBD1 (5 bases). There are 12 residues in the CDR3. The V gene's germline CDR1 is SEHNR and CDR2 FQNEAQ (reference sequence). Trimming removed 4 bases from V and 5 bases from J, with 8 bases in between. The CDR3 DNA reads as TGTGCCAGCAGCTACGGGGGTACTGAAGCTTTCTTT. Translating it yields CASSYGGTEAFF.

The chain joins TRBV10-3 to TRBJ2-1, with TRBD2 matching 9 bases. The CDR3 contains 17 residues. Per germline, CDR1 ENHRY and CDR2 SYGVKD. J lost 7 bases, V lost 11 bases, and 21 bases had no gene match. The CDR3 region is CAAAGLALDRDGNEQFF. The CDR3, as DNA: TGTGCCGCCGCGGGACTAGCCCTTGACCGGGATGGGAATGAGCAGTTCTTC.

The chain joins TRBV18 to TRBJ1-2; a weak D match, TRBD1 (6 bases). The CDR3 covers 18 residues. V lost 0 bases, J lost 5 bases, and 22 bases lay in between. Germline values: CDR1 KGHSH, CDR2 LQKENI. The CDR3 bases are TGTGCCAGCTCACCACCGAGGGGGGGCCGTAACGGCCTATATGGCTACACCTTC. Its protein is CASSPPRGGRNGLYGYTF. Combining the CDR3 with reference TRBV18 and TRBJ1-2 gives the whole variable domain NAGVMQNPRHLVRRRGQEARLRCSPMKGHSHVYWYRQLPEEGLKFMVYLQKENIIDESGMPKERFSAEFPKEGPSILRIQQVVRGDSAAYFCASSPPRGGRNGLYGYTFGSGTRLTVV.

The CDR3 DNA reads as TGTGCCAGCAGCTTAGCTAGCCGGGGGGTAAGCACTGAAGCTTTCTTT. Amino acids: CASSLASRGVSTEAFF. The genes are TRBV7-8 and TRBJ1-1, with TRBD1 as a possible D gene (5 bases). Germline values: CDR1 SGHVS, CDR2 FQNEAQ. Trimming removed 0 bases from V and 4 bases from J, with 15 bases in between. CDR3 length: 16 residues.

The V gene is TRBV5-5, the J gene TRBJ1-6; 11 bases align to TRBD1. Germline CDR1 is SGHKS and CDR2 is YYEKEE (reference sequence). CDR3 length: 15 amino acids. Unmatched junction bases numbered 2, after V lost 4 bases and J lost 5 bases. The CDR3 protein is CASSRTGGDNSPLHF. CDR3 coding DNA: TGTGCCAGCAGCCGGACAGGGGGCGATAATTCACCCCTCCACTTT.

Written as DNA, the CDR3 is TGTGCCAGTAGTGGTTATAGCGGGAGCGAAGGGGAGACCCAGTACTTC. Translating it yields CASSGYSGSEGETQYF. The genes are TRBV19 and TRBJ2-5; 9 nucleotides line up with TRBD2. With 5 bases clipped from V and 5 bases from J, the junction kept 12 bases outside the gene matches. CDR1 LNHDA and CDR2 SQIVND come from the germline V gene (reference sequence). The CDR3 is 16 amino acids.

This chain uses TRBV28 with TRBJ1-4, with 8 bases fitting TRBD1. The junction had 9 bases not matched to a gene; V was cut back by 6 bases and J by 6 bases. This CDR3 is 15 amino acids long. Germline CDR1 is MDHEN and CDR2 is SYDVKM. This CDR3 reads CASRGQGEEYEKLFF. The CDR3 nucleotides read TGTGCCAGCAGAGGACAGGGCGAGGAGTATGAAAAACTGTTTTTT.

V is TRBV27 and J is TRBJ1-2; 8 bases match TRBD1. Germline assignment: CDR1 MNHEY and CDR2 SMNVEV (reference sequence). The CDR3 covers 12 residues. The V segment lost 5 bases and the J segment 11 bases; nucleotides outside the gene matches: 7. In DNA form, the CDR3 reads TGTGCCAGCAGTCCGACAGGGGTGTCTTACACCTTC. It codes for CASSPTGVSYTF.

The rearrangement joins TRBV28 to TRBJ2-7; possibly TRBD2 for D (6 bases). The germline V and J ends were trimmed by 4 bases and 2 bases, with 18 bases remaining between them. The CDR3 has 16 amino acids. Germline-derived CDR1 and CDR2 are MDHEN and SYDVKM. DNA of the CDR3: TGTGCCAGCAGTTCACCCGCGGCGGGAATCACCTACGAGCAGTACTTC. Residues: CASSSPAAGITYEQYF.

CDR3 loop: CAWSVSSGGFYEQYF. The CDR3 DNA follows: TGTGCCTGGAGTGTTTCTAGCGGGGGGTTCTACGAGCAGTACTTC. The V and J genes are TRBV30 and TRBJ2-7; 11 positions match TRBD2. V dropped 0 bases and J dropped 3; count of bases not matched to a gene: 4. Germline loops: CDR1 GTSNPN, CDR2 SVGIG (reference sequence). The CDR3 sequence is 15 residues long.

In DNA, the CDR3 is TGCGCCAGCAGCCGGTCCGCCCCGGGACAGCAGAATGAAAAACTGTTTTTT. Its translation is CASSRSAPGQQNEKLFF. V is TRBV4-1 and J is TRBJ1-4, with TRBD1 matching 7 bases. Germline V gives CDR1 MGHRA, CDR2 YSYEKL. The CDR3 loop spans 17 amino acids. The ends lost 4 bases at V and 5 bases at J; junction bases unmatched: 13.

The chain links TRBV6-1 to TRBJ1-5; tentative D call: TRBD1 (5 bases). This CDR3 has 13 amino acids. The germline V gene has CDR1 MNHNS and CDR2 SASEGT. V gave up 7 bases and J gave up 3 bases, with 10 bases separating them. The CDR3 DNA is TGTGCCAGCATCCAGGGTAACAATCAGCCCCAGCATTTT. Translating it yields CASIQGNNQPQHF.

The rearrangement joins TRBV5-8 to TRBJ2-1, with TRBD2 matching over 13 bases. The CDR3 sequence is 14 residues long. The V gene's germline CDR1 is SGHTS and CDR2 YDEGEE. Unmatched junction bases numbered 7, after V lost 10 bases and J lost 6 bases. The DNA of the CDR3 is TGTGCCGGGTTACTAGCGGGAGGGCCCAATGAGCAGTTCTTC. Translated: CAGLLAGGPNEQFF.

The chain carries TRBV19 and TRBJ1-1; D might be TRBD1 (6 bases). The CDR3 length is 13 residues. Trimming removed 5 bases at V and 5 bases at J, with 12 bases between. CDR1 LNHDA and CDR2 SQIVND come from the germline V gene (reference sequence). The CDR3 loop reads CASSPGAGTEAFF. CDR3 in DNA: TGTGCCAGTAGTCCAGGGGCTGGGACTGAAGCTTTCTTT.

The rearrangement links TRBV5-1 to TRBJ2-2; the D gene is possibly TRBD1 (5 bases). The V gene lost 4 bases and the J gene lost 11 bases, with 15 bases spanning the gap. The germline CDR1 and CDR2 sequences are SGHRS and YFSETQ. The CDR3 is made up of 13 amino acids. Here the CDR3 reads CASSPTVDGELFF. Here the CDR3 DNA reads TGCGCCAGCAGCCCGACAGTTGACGGCGAGCTGTTTTTT. The whole variable domain, remainder taken from reference TRBV5-1 and TRBJ2-2, is KAGVTQTPRYLIKTRGQQVTLSCSPISGHRSVSWYQQTPGQGLQFLFEYFSETQRNKGNFPGRFSGRQFSNSRSEMNVSTLELGDSALYLCASSPTVDGELFFGEGSRLTVL.

The rearrangement links TRBV7-9 to TRBJ1-2; 8 bases are a match to TRBD1. The CDR3 loop spans 14 amino acids. Per the germline V gene, CDR1 is SEHNR and CDR2 is FQNEAQ (reference sequence). V lost 0 bases and J lost 8; bases outside the gene matches: 5. CDR3 in DNA: TGTGCCAGCAGCTTAGCTGAGACAGGGGAGGGCTACACCTTC. Its translation: CASSLAETGEGYTF. Full variable domain (outside the CDR3, taken from reference TRBV7-9 and TRBJ1-2): DTGVSQNPRHKITKRGQNVTFRCDPISEHNRLYWYRQTLGQGPEFLTYFQNEAQLEKSRLLSDRFSAERPKGSFSTLEIQRTEQGDSAMYLCASSLAETGEGYTFGSGTRLTVV.

The V gene is TRBV29-1, the J gene TRBJ2-3; D is possibly TRBD1 (6 bases). Trimming pared 4 bases from V and 2 bases from J, leaving 13 bases between. The CDR3 is 14 residues long. CDR1 and CDR2 (germline): SQVTM, ANQGSEA. The CDR3 coding sequence is TGCAGCGTTGCCAGGGGAAGGGTCACAGATACGCAGTATTTT. Translating it yields CSVARGRVTDTQYF.

The rearrangement uses TRBV27 and TRBJ1-2, with TRBD1 matching 7 bases. V shed 3 bases and J 1 base; nucleotides not matched to a gene: 11. The CDR3 is made up of 17 amino acids. CDR1 and CDR2 from the germline V gene are MNHEY and SMNVEV (reference sequence). CDR3 nucleotides: TGTGCCAGCAGTTTGGGCCCAGGGGGGCGGAATAACTATGGCTACACCTTC. Encoded protein: CASSLGPGGRNNYGYTF.

V is TRBV25-1 and J is TRBJ2-2, with TRBD1 matching 7 bases. Per the germline V gene, CDR1 is MGHDK and CDR2 is SYGVNS. The CDR3 contains 13 residues. Trimming at V came to 8 bases and at J to 7 bases, leaving 7 bases not matched to a gene. The CDR3 protein is CASVAGGSGELFF. CDR3 in DNA: TGTGCCAGCGTGGCAGGGGGAAGCGGGGAGCTGTTTTTT.

The chain is built from TRBV30 and TRBJ1-1; 9 bases map to TRBD1. This CDR3 contains 13 residues. Germline loops: CDR1 GTSNPN, CDR2 SVGIG (reference sequence). V was pared by 5 bases and J by 10 bases, with 11 bases of the junction left unmatched. The CDR3 nucleotides read TGTGCCTGGTTGGCGGACAGGGGTCTGAGAGCTTTCTTT. Translating it yields CAWLADRGLRAFF.

J is TRBJ2-2 and V is TRBV28; the match to TRBD2 covers 7 bases. V shed 5 bases and J 5 bases; nucleotides not matched to a gene: 5. This CDR3 is 14 amino acids long. CDR1 is MDHEN and CDR2 is SYDVKM in the germline V gene. This CDR3 is CASSGGVGTGELFF. The CDR3 DNA follows: TGTGCCAGCAGTGGGGGGGTAGGGACCGGGGAGCTGTTTTTT. The whole variable domain, filled in from reference TRBV28 and TRBJ2-2, reads DVKVTQSSRYLVKRTGEKVFLECVQDMDHENMFWYRQDPGLGLRLIYFSYDVKMKEKGDIPEGYSVSREKKERFSLILESASTNQTSMYLCASSGGVGTGELFFGEGSRLTVL.